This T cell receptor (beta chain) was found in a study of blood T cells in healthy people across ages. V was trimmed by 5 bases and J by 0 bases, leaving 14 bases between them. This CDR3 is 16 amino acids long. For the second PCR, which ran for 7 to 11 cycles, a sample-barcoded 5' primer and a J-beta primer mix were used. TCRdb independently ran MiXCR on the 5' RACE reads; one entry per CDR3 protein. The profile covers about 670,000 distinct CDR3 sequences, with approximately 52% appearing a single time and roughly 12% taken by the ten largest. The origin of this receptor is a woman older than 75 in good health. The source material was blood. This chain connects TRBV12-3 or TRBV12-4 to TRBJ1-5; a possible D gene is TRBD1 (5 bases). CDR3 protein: CASSTGLGVSNQPQHF. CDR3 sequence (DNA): TGTGCCAGCAGTACAGGTTTGGGGGTTAGCAATCAGCCCCAGCATTTT.